This T cell receptor (beta chain) was profiled in a study of cytomegalovirus exposure and HLA in healthy donors. Both 60 Vbeta primers and 13 Jbeta primers went into the PCR. Measured with immunoSEQ multiplex PCR; TCRdb has only the in-frame clones, and not every one. Of 35,000 to 50,000 clones detected, around 56% appear once; the ten largest clones hold roughly 6%. Trimming removed 1 base from V and 5 bases from J, with 14 bases in between. The CDR3 length is 15 residues. Germline CDR1 WSHSY, CDR2 SAAADI. The TCR sequence derives from a man between 60 and 75 years old in good health and CMV-seronegative. Sequenced: PBMCs. This rearrangement joins TRBV10-2 to TRBJ1-1, with D perhaps TRBD1 (5 bases). The CDR3, as DNA: TGCGCCAGCAGTGAGTTGAAAGGGGAAGGGACTGAAGCTTTCTTT. Its translation: CASSELKGEGTEAFF.